These 21 T cell receptor beta chains originate from one sample sequenced in a study of blood T cell repertoires in COVID-19. Sequencing was performed with immunoSEQ multiplex PCR; in TCRdb, only in-frame clones are kept and a portion is missing. The table shows about 240,000 clones, with approximately 78% occurring only once. What was sequenced was peripheral blood. The source is a woman at least 80 years old with COVID-19, enrolled during active disease.

The chain is built from TRBV2 and TRBJ1-5; D not resolved. Germline-derived CDR1 and CDR2 are SNHLY and FYNNEI. V was pared by 5 bases and J by 7 bases, with 12 bases between. The CDR3 totals 13 residues. The CDR3 protein is CASSTRREQPQHF. As DNA, the CDR3 is TGTGCCAGCAGTACTCGGCGGGAGCAGCCCCAGCATTTT.

This clone was seen only once. The chain joins TRBV7-2 to TRBJ1-6, with D perhaps TRBD1 (6 bases). CDR3 size: 14 residues. With 10 bases removed from V and 9 bases from J, the gap between germline ends came to 19 bases. The germline V gene encodes CDR1 SGHTA and CDR2 FQGNSA. CDR3 amino acids: CATALRGGISPLHF. As DNA, the CDR3 is TGTGCCACCGCCCTGAGGGGGGGGATTTCACCCCTCCACTTT.

Ten or more counts support this clone. The genes are TRBV9 and TRBJ1-3; possibly TRBD1 for D (5 bases). CDR1 SGDLS and CDR2 YYNGEE come from the germline V gene. The V and J ends lost 0 bases and 2 bases respectively, with 6 bases between them. The CDR3 is 14 amino acids. The CDR3 spells CASSVGGAGNTIYF. The CDR3 DNA reads as TGTGCCAGCAGCGTAGGGGGGGCTGGAAACACCATATATTTT.

This chain links TRBV7-9 with TRBJ1-5; TRBD1 aligns across 8 bases. CDR3 length equals 16 residues. V gave up 1 base and J gave up 3 bases; unmatched junction bases: 5. Germline V gene data show CDR1 as SEHNR and CDR2 as FQNEAQ (reference sequence). CDR3 sequence (DNA): TGTGCCAGCAGCTTAGGGACAGGGCCCCTCAATCAGCCCCAGCATTTT. Translation: CASSLGTGPLNQPQHF.

The J gene is TRBJ1-1, the V gene TRBV6-2 or TRBV6-3; D remains ambiguous. V lost 5 bases and J 3 bases, leaving 10 bases between the germline ends. The CDR3 sequence is 13 residues long. Germline V gene data show CDR1 as MNHEY and CDR2 as SVGEGT. In DNA, the CDR3 is TGTGCCAGCAGTCAACAGCCATACACTGAAGCTTTCTTT. Amino acids: CASSQQPYTEAFF.

The chain has TRBV28 and TRBJ2-7, with TRBD1 matching over 8 bases. The CDR3 totals 13 residues. V shed 8 bases and J 8 bases; nucleotides not matched to a gene: 11. From germline, CDR1 is MDHEN and CDR2 SYDVKM. The CDR3, as DNA: TGTGCCAGCGGCCCCCAGGGGGCGCGAAAGCAGTACTTC. Translation: CASGPQGARKQYF.

This clone has just one count. The chain is built from TRBV23-1 and TRBJ2-7; D is perhaps TRBD2 (6 bases). TRBV23-1 is noted as an ORF with a role that remains uncertain. The CDR3 contains 11 residues. The germline V and J ends were trimmed by 8 bases and 7 bases, with 12 bases remaining between them. The CDR3 reads CASPREPEQYF. In nucleotides, the CDR3 is TGCGCCAGCCCCCGGGAGCCGGAGCAGTACTTC.

V is TRBV5-1 and J is TRBJ1-2; no definite D call. V lost 4 bases, J lost 1 base, and 11 bases lay in between. The CDR3 has 14 amino acids. Per germline, CDR1 SGHRS and CDR2 YFSETQ. CDR3 in DNA: TGCGCCAGCAGCACGGAAAGGAGTAACTATGGCTACACCTTC. It codes for CASSTERSNYGYTF.

The chain joins TRBV23-1 to TRBJ1-5; D perhaps matches TRBD1 (5 bases). TRBV23-1 qualifies as an ORF whose function is uncertain. V dropped 1 base and J dropped 2 bases, with 6 bases sitting between them. The CDR3 consists of 14 residues. CDR3 nucleotides: TGCGCCAGCAGTCAATACAGGCGCAATCAGCCCCAGCATTTT. Amino acids: CASSQYRRNQPQHF.

The chain combines TRBV6-4 with TRBJ2-2; D not resolved. There are 14 residues in the CDR3. The germline gives CDR1 MRHNA, CDR2 SNTAGT. V was trimmed by 6 bases and J by 1 base, leaving 9 bases between them. The CDR3 sequence is CASRLSMNTGELFF. CDR3 nucleotide sequence: TGTGCCAGCAGACTTTCGATGAACACCGGGGAGCTGTTTTTT.

The gene calls are TRBV7-3 and TRBJ2-2; 7 positions match TRBD1. The length of the CDR3 is 15 residues. V was clipped by 4 bases and J by 5 bases; unmatched bases: 7. Germline CDR1 SGHTA, CDR2 FQGTGA. CDR3 DNA: TGTGCCAGCAGCTCTGGGGGACAGAGTACCGGGGAGCTGTTTTTT. It is translated as CASSSGGQSTGELFF. The full variable domain, in which reference TRBV7-3 and TRBJ2-2 provide the parts outside the CDR3, is GAGVSQTPSNKVTEKGKYVELRCDPISGHTALYWYRQSLGQGPEFLIYFQGTGAADDSGLPNDRFFAVRPEGSVSTLKIQRTERGDSAVYLCASSSGGQSTGELFFGEGSRLTVL.

The chain recombines TRBV10-1 with TRBJ1-6, with D possibly TRBD1 on 6 matching bases. Per germline, CDR1 WNHNN and CDR2 SYGVQD (reference sequence). Trimming removed 4 bases at V and 7 bases at J, with 11 bases between. This CDR3 has 14 amino acids. In nucleotides, the CDR3 is TGCGCCAGCAGTGTACAGGGACGGAATTCACCCCTCCACTTT. Amino acids: CASSVQGRNSPLHF.

Written as DNA, the CDR3 is TGTGCCAGCAGCCAAGTCGACAATAACTATGGCTACACCTTC. The encoded protein is CASSQVDNNYGYTF. This rearrangement joins TRBV3-1 (or the pseudogene TRBV3-2) to TRBJ1-2, with unresolved D. Trimming took 1 base from V and 1 from J, leaving 7 bases between them. The germline gives CDR1 LGHDT, CDR2 YNNKEL (reference sequence). The CDR3 covers 14 residues.

The chain couples TRBV15 to TRBJ1-5, with no clear D. V lost 0 bases, J lost 4 bases, and 16 bases lay in between. The germline V gene encodes CDR1 LNHNV and CDR2 YYDKDF (reference sequence). The CDR3 is 17 residues long. CDR3 loop: CATSRDRIPTSNQPQHF. CDR3 DNA: TGTGCCACCAGCAGAGATAGGATACCGACATCTAATCAGCCCCAGCATTTT.

The rearrangement joins TRBV7-9 to TRBJ1-1, with TRBD1 identical over 8 bases. This CDR3 is built from 15 residues. The germline CDR1 and CDR2 sequences are SEHNR and FQNEAQ (reference sequence). With 5 bases clipped from V and 1 base from J, the junction kept 6 bases outside the gene matches. The DNA for the CDR3 is TGTGCCAGCAGCCCAGGGGACAGGAGGAACACTGAAGCTTTCTTT. This gives the protein CASSPGDRRNTEAFF.

This clone showed up just a few times. This CDR3 reads CASSPRTGGYGYTF. CDR3 bases: TGTGCCAGCAGCCCAAGGACAGGCGGCTACGGCTACACCTTC. The genes are TRBV27 and TRBJ1-2, with 7 bases lining up with TRBD1. J lost 8 bases, V lost 6 bases, and 12 bases had no gene match. CDR3 length: 14 amino acids. Germline V lookup: CDR1 MNHEY, CDR2 SMNVEV (reference sequence).

This CDR3 is CASSPRGPTVEQYF. The CDR3, as DNA: TGTGCCAGCTCACCCCGAGGTCCGACGGTCGAGCAGTACTTC. This chain joins TRBV18 and TRBJ2-7; D gene uncertain. V lost 3 bases to trimming and J lost 6 bases, with 15 bases between them. CDR1 and CDR2 (germline): KGHSH, LQKENI. The CDR3 consists of 14 residues.

The J gene is TRBJ1-1, the V gene TRBV18, with D unclear. Germline V gives CDR1 KGHSH, CDR2 LQKENI. Trimming left V 6 bases short and J 0 bases short, with 17 bases between. The CDR3 length is 16 residues. CDR3 coding DNA: TGTGCCAGCTCGGAGCAGAGTCCTACTATGAACACTGAAGCTTTCTTT. It encodes CASSEQSPTMNTEAFF.

CDR3 loop: CASSGRDREDSTIGYTF. CDR3 nucleotide sequence: TGTGCCAGCAGCGGCCGGGACAGGGAAGATTCTACTATCGGCTACACCTTC. The chain employs TRBV9 and TRBJ1-2; 9 bases agree with TRBD1. The CDR3 sequence is 17 residues long. V was clipped by 3 bases and J by 8 bases; unmatched bases: 17. Germline CDR1 SGDLS, CDR2 YYNGEE.

CDR3 sequence: CASRTTGGEKLFF. As DNA, the CDR3 is TGTGCCAGTAGAACGACAGGGGGAGAAAAACTGTTTTTT. This rearrangement joins TRBV19 to TRBJ1-4, with 9 bases that match TRBD1. The germline gives CDR1 LNHDA, CDR2 SQIVND (reference sequence). The V gene end was trimmed by 6 bases and the J gene end by 8 bases; junction bases not matched to a gene: 4. This CDR3 spans 13 amino acids.

This rearrangement joins TRBV5-1 to TRBJ2-7; 8 bases are shared with TRBD2. The CDR3 is 15 amino acids. V dropped 1 base and J dropped 0; count of bases not matched to a gene: 3. Germline assignment: CDR1 SGHRS and CDR2 YFSETQ. The CDR3 is CASSLNGGASYEQYF. CDR3 in DNA: TGCGCCAGCAGCTTGAACGGGGGGGCCTCCTACGAGCAGTACTTC.